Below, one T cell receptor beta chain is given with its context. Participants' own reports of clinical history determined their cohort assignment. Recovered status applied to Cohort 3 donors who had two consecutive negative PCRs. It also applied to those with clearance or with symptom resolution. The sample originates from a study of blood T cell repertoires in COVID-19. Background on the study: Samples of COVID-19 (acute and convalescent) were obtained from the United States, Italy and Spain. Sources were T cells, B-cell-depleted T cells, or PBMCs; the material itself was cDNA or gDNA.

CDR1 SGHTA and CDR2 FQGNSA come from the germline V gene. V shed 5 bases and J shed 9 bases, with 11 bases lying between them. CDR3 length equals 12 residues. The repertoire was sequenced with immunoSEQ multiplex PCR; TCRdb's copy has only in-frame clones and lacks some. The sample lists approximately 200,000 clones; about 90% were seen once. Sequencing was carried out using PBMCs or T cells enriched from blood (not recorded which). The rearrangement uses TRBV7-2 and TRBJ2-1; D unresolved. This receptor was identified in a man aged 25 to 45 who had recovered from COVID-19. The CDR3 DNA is TGTGCCAGCAGCCCCGCCCTCGGTGAGCAGTTCTTC. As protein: CASSPALGEQFF.